These 27 T cell receptor beta chains were sequenced from one sample in a study of T cell responses to AZD1222 COVID-19 vaccine (dated by TCRdb to the early 2020s). Libraries were prepared through the immunoSEQ multiplex PCR assay. The clones in this table, taken by TCRdb from immuneACCESS, are in-frame only. Not every clone is retained; where verified, under half of the shortfall comes from an unresolved V gene, and the cause of the rest is unknown. The sample records approximately 100,000 clones, approximately 96% of which are singletons. The top ten hold around 2% of the sample. The sample's time point label is to be understood as: baseline before first vaccination. The source was peripheral blood, collected on day 0 of AZD1222 vaccination. These receptors all stem from an adult in good health.

The rearrangement uses TRBV7-9 and TRBJ2-4; 11 nucleotides line up with TRBD2. Trimming at V came to 5 bases and at J to 5 bases, leaving 5 bases not matched to a gene. Germline CDR1 is SEHNR and CDR2 is FQNEAQ (reference sequence). CDR3 size: 15 residues. This CDR3 reads CASSLGLAVENIQYF. Written as DNA, the CDR3 is TGTGCCAGCAGCCTGGGACTAGCGGTAGAAAACATTCAGTACTTC.

The chain employs TRBV24-1 and TRBJ2-1, with D perhaps matching TRBD2 (5 bases). In germline, CDR1 is KGHDR, CDR2 SFDVKD. V dropped 1 base and J dropped 9 bases, with 21 bases sitting between them. The CDR3 is 17 amino acids. CDR3 nucleotides: TGTGCCACCAGTGATTTTGGGGAACGAACGGACTTTAGTGAGCAGTTCTTC. Translation gives CATSDFGERTDFSEQFF.

This rearrangement joins TRBV3-1 (or the pseudogene TRBV3-2) to TRBJ1-2; perhaps TRBD1 as D (5 bases). From germline, CDR1 is LGHDT and CDR2 YNNKEL (reference sequence). The CDR3 has 16 amino acids. V was shortened by 7 bases and J by 2 bases, with 20 bases between the two germline ends. The CDR3 is CASTTGGTQRNYGYTF. In DNA, the CDR3 is TGTGCCAGCACCACGGGTGGGACCCAAAGAAACTATGGCTACACCTTC.

This clone was picked up one time. The chain joins TRBV5-1 to TRBJ1-1, with 8 positions matching TRBD1. The CDR3 totals 15 residues. The trim removed 1 base at V and 4 bases at J, leaving 6 bases unmatched. Germline V gives CDR1 SGHRS, CDR2 YFSETQ. The CDR3 protein is CASSLIGQGSTEAFF. CDR3 DNA sequence: TGCGCCAGCAGCTTGATAGGACAGGGTAGCACTGAAGCTTTCTTT.

The V gene is TRBV10-1, the J gene TRBJ2-3, with unresolved D. Trimming removed 4 bases at V and 2 bases at J, with 7 bases between. CDR3 size: 13 residues. Germline CDR1 reads WNHNN; CDR2 reads SYGVQD (reference sequence). CDR3 coding DNA: TGCGCCAGCAGTGGGCAGCACACAGATACGCAGTATTTT. It yields the protein CASSGQHTDTQYF.

The count of this clone is one. The J gene is TRBJ2-7, the V gene TRBV27, with 11 bases matching TRBD1. The trim removed 6 bases at V and 4 bases at J, leaving 8 bases unmatched. This CDR3 has 15 amino acids. Germline lookup yields CDR1 MNHEY and CDR2 SMNVEV (reference sequence). CDR3 residues: CASRDRDRGSYEQYF. CDR3 DNA sequence: TGTGCCAGCAGAGACCGGGACAGGGGGTCATACGAGCAGTACTTC.

The CDR3 region is CAWSASGRTEAFF. CDR3 coding DNA: TGTGCCTGGAGTGCGTCAGGGCGGACTGAAGCTTTCTTT. The gene calls are TRBV30 and TRBJ1-1, with a tentative D call TRBD1 (5 bases). V was clipped by 1 base and J by 5 bases, with 11 bases between them. This CDR3 comprises 13 residues. CDR1 is GTSNPN, CDR2 SVGIG, per germline (reference sequence). Full variable domain (outside the CDR3, taken from reference TRBV30 and TRBJ1-1): SQTIHQWPATLVQPVGSPLSLECTVEGTSNPNLYWYRQAAGRGLQLLFYSVGIGQISSEVPQNLSASRPQDRQFILSSKKLLLSDSGFYLCAWSASGRTEAFFGQGTRLTVV.

The chain recombines TRBV6-6 with TRBJ2-2; the match to TRBD2 covers 8 bases. Trimming cost V 7 bases and J 3 bases; bases outside gene matches: 4. Germline CDR1 and CDR2: MNHNY and SVGAGI (reference sequence). CDR3 size: 14 residues. The CDR3 spells CASKGLEDTGELFF. The CDR3 DNA follows: TGTGCCAGCAAGGGACTAGAGGACACCGGGGAGCTGTTTTTT.

The chain uses TRBV5-4 and TRBJ1-4; D possibly corresponds to TRBD1 (6 bases). The V end was cut by 0 bases, the J end by 7 bases, with 13 bases between. The CDR3 has 15 amino acids. Germline V gene sequence: CDR1 SGHNT, CDR2 YYREEE (reference sequence). CDR3: CASSLDGQRAEKLFF. The CDR3 DNA is TGTGCCAGCAGCTTGGACGGACAGAGGGCTGAAAAACTGTTTTTT.

In its sample, this clone was seen once. The rearrangement joins TRBV7-9 to TRBJ1-5; D call uncertain. Per the germline V gene, CDR1 is SEHNR and CDR2 is FQNEAQ (reference sequence). V was cut by 0 bases and J by 7 bases, with 10 bases left in between. This CDR3 has 14 amino acids. The DNA for the CDR3 is TGTGCCAGCAGCTTAGCCGAAGAATCGCAGCCCCAGCATTTT. This encodes CASSLAEESQPQHF.

V usage is TRBV5-6 and J usage is TRBJ1-6; 7 nucleotides align to TRBD1. Germline V gene data show CDR1 as SGHDT and CDR2 as YYEEEE. With V trimmed by 0 bases and J by 0 bases, 0 bases remained unmatched. The CDR3 is 16 residues long. CDR3 sequence reads: CASSLEGASYNSPLHF. DNA of the CDR3: TGTGCCAGCAGCTTGGAGGGGGCCTCCTATAATTCACCCCTCCACTTT.

The V call is TRBV4-1, the J call TRBJ1-2, with TRBD1 matching over 7 bases. J gave up 5 bases and V 2 bases, and 11 bases lay outside the gene matches. The germline V gene encodes CDR1 MGHRA and CDR2 YSYEKL. This CDR3 has 16 residues. DNA for the CDR3: TGCGCCAGCAGCCAAATTAGGGACAGCAGTGGGTATGGCTACACCTTC. As protein: CASSQIRDSSGYGYTF.

The CDR3 DNA is TGTGCCAGCGCCCCAGCGGCGAAAAACTATGGCTACACCTTC. This codes for CASAPAAKNYGYTF. V and J are TRBV18 and TRBJ1-2; D is unresolved. Germline V CDR1 and CDR2: KGHSH, LQKENI. The CDR3 has 14 residues. Trimming removed 8 bases at V and 2 bases at J, with 15 bases between.

The J gene is TRBJ2-5, the V gene TRBV24-1; 7 bases agree with TRBD1. The CDR3 totals 13 residues. The germline V gene has CDR1 KGHDR and CDR2 SFDVKD. V shed 5 bases, J shed 3 bases, and the junction held 2 bases outside the gene matches. The CDR3 is CATSVQGEETQYF. The DNA for the CDR3 is TGTGCCACCAGTGTCCAGGGGGAAGAGACCCAGTACTTC.

The chain has TRBV7-3 and TRBJ2-1, with 12 positions matching TRBD2. The V and J ends lost 2 bases and 2 bases, in that order; junction bases with no gene match: 4. This CDR3 is 17 amino acids long. Germline values: CDR1 SGHTA, CDR2 FQGTGA. In nucleotides, the CDR3 is TGTGCCAGCAGCTTACTAGCGGGGGGGCCCACCTACAATGAGCAGTTCTTC. Amino acid sequence: CASSLLAGGPTYNEQFF.

The J gene is TRBJ1-1, the V gene TRBV6-2 or TRBV6-3, with D perhaps TRBD1 (6 bases). Germline CDR1 and CDR2: MNHEY and SVGEGT. V was pared by 4 bases and J by 6 bases, with 15 bases between. This CDR3 spans 14 amino acids. CDR3 loop: CASSWMRRGAEAFF. The CDR3 region has the DNA TGTGCCAGCAGTTGGATGCGTAGGGGGGCTGAAGCTTTCTTT.

The gene calls are TRBV5-8 and TRBJ2-1, with D perhaps matching TRBD2 (6 bases). CDR1 is SGHTS and CDR2 is YDEGEE in the germline V gene. V dropped 0 bases and J dropped 6 bases, with 13 bases sitting between them. This CDR3 has 15 residues. The CDR3 region is CASSLGLDLSNEQFF. For the CDR3, the DNA is TGTGCCAGCAGCTTGGGACTAGATCTTTCCAATGAGCAGTTCTTC. The whole variable domain, remainder taken from reference TRBV5-8 and TRBJ2-1, is EAGVTQSPTHLIKTRGQQATLRCSPISGHTSVYWYQQALGLGLQFLLWYDEGEERNRGNFPPRFSGRQFPNYSSELNVNALELEDSALYLCASSLGLDLSNEQFFGPGTRLTVL.

The chain links TRBV19 to TRBJ2-3; 13 bases line up with TRBD2. Germline CDR1 reads LNHDA; CDR2 reads SQIVND (reference sequence). V trimming: 3 bases; J trimming: 5 bases; junction bases outside the gene matches: 5. This CDR3 contains 16 residues. The CDR3 protein is CASSIGLAGVGDTQYF. CDR3 DNA: TGTGCCAGTAGTATCGGACTAGCGGGAGTAGGAGATACGCAGTATTTT.

In DNA, the CDR3 is TGTGCCAGCCGTCACGGGAGCGGTTCACCCCTCCACTTT. It codes for CASRHGSGSPLHF. The rearrangement joins TRBV3-1 (or the pseudogene TRBV3-2) to TRBJ1-6; D is uncertain. The germline V gene encodes CDR1 LGHDT and CDR2 YNNKEL (reference sequence). The CDR3 contains 13 residues. Trimming removed 8 bases at V and 9 bases at J, with 14 bases between.

V is TRBV4-1 and J is TRBJ2-1; TRBD2 agrees at 7 bases. This CDR3 has 18 amino acids. V was pared by 0 bases and J by 7 bases, with 15 bases of the junction left unmatched. CDR1 and CDR2 from the germline V gene are MGHRA and YSYEKL. CDR3 loop: CASSQDGASGSTVNEQFF. DNA for the CDR3: TGCGCCAGCAGCCAAGATGGGGCTAGCGGTAGTACAGTTAATGAGCAGTTCTTC.

The genes are TRBV4-3 and TRBJ2-3, with no clear D. Per germline, CDR1 LGHNA and CDR2 YSLEER. This CDR3 region has 18 residues. V was pared by 0 bases and J by 1 base, with 17 bases between. The CDR3 protein is CASSQDSPHPGRTDTQYF. The CDR3, as DNA: TGCGCCAGCAGCCAAGATTCGCCGCACCCTGGGCGCACAGATACGCAGTATTTT.

The chain carries TRBV12-5 and TRBJ1-5; D remains unclear. Germline values: CDR1 LGHNT, CDR2 FRNRAP. The CDR3 totals 13 residues. V was clipped by 6 bases and J by 0 bases, with 6 bases between them. CDR3 protein: CASGQLSNQPQHF. The CDR3 nucleotides are TGTGCTAGTGGGCAGCTTAGCAATCAGCCCCAGCATTTT.

This CDR3 reads CASSLAGITDTQYF. DNA of the CDR3: TGTGCCAGCAGCTTGGCGGGGATCACAGATACGCAGTATTTT. The chain couples TRBV5-8 to TRBJ2-3; TRBD2 is a possible D gene (5 bases). V was clipped by 0 bases and J by 2 bases, with 7 bases between them. This CDR3 has 14 residues. CDR1 is SGHTS and CDR2 is YDEGEE in the germline V gene.

The genes are TRBV15 and TRBJ1-2, with unresolved D. From germline, CDR1 is LNHNV and CDR2 YYDKDF (reference sequence). The CDR3 has 14 residues. The V and J ends lost 1 base and 8 bases respectively, with 14 bases between them. CDR3 loop: CATSRVPSVGGYTF. CDR3 bases: TGTGCCACCAGCAGAGTTCCGTCAGTCGGGGGCTACACCTTC.

V is TRBV7-3 and J is TRBJ2-3; TRBD2 matches at 11 bases. The CDR3 extends over 16 amino acids. V was clipped by 5 bases and J by 0 bases; unmatched bases: 4. Germline V gene lookup returns CDR1 SGHTA and CDR2 FQGTGA. The CDR3: CASSLGLAESTDTQYF. CDR3 DNA: TGTGCCAGCAGCCTGGGACTAGCGGAGAGCACAGATACGCAGTATTTT.

The chain recombines TRBV2 with TRBJ1-2, with 8 bases matching TRBD1. Losses at the gene ends were 6 bases for V and 4 bases for J; bases not matched to a gene: 4. CDR3 length: 13 amino acids. Per germline, CDR1 SNHLY and CDR2 FYNNEI. The CDR3 sequence is CASRDRGIYGYTF. Here the CDR3 DNA reads TGTGCCAGCAGAGACAGGGGCATCTATGGCTACACCTTC. The full variable domain, with the rest looked up from reference TRBV2 and TRBJ1-2, is EPEVTQTPSHQVTQMGQEVILRCVPISNHLYFYWYRQILGQKVEFLVSFYNNEISEKSEIFDDQFSVERPDGSNFTLKIRSTKLEDSAMYFCASRDRGIYGYTFGSGTRLTVV.

The V and J genes are TRBV28 and TRBJ1-4; TRBD1 agrees at 9 bases. Germline-derived CDR1 and CDR2 are MDHEN and SYDVKM. This CDR3 region has 14 residues. Unmatched junction bases numbered 3, after V lost 6 bases and J lost 4 bases. DNA of the CDR3: TGTGCCAGCAGCAGACAGGGGGTTAATGAAAAACTGTTTTTT. Translated, it gives CASSRQGVNEKLFF. Full variable domain (outside the CDR3, taken from reference TRBV28 and TRBJ1-4): DVKVTQSSRYLVKRTGEKVFLECVQDMDHENMFWYRQDPGLGLRLIYFSYDVKMKEKGDIPEGYSVSREKKERFSLILESASTNQTSMYLCASSRQGVNEKLFFGSGTQLSVL.